The 30 T cell receptor beta chains below come from one sample, sequenced in a study of graft-versus-host responses after intestinal transplantation. These receptors' targets are unknown. Clones were sequenced by immunoSEQ multiplex PCR, and TCRdb holds only the in-frame ones, with some missing. The repertoire holds over 85,000 clones, with 93% as singletons. Sequences were derived from unstimulated CD8+ T cells sorted from spleen or lymph node cells, sampled before intestinal transplant. These receptors all come from a human donor who received an intestinal transplant.

This clone was seen just once. J is TRBJ2-5 and V is TRBV28, with D perhaps TRBD1 (6 bases). Deletions cut 5 bases from V and 4 bases from J, with 14 bases between. Per the germline V gene, CDR1 is MDHEN and CDR2 is SYDVKM. The CDR3 totals 14 residues. The CDR3 DNA reads as TGTGCCAGCAGTAGCCACAGGGCGGCAGAGACCCAGTACTTC. Its protein is CASSSHRAAETQYF. Using reference TRBV28 and TRBJ2-5 for the parts outside the CDR3, the full variable domain is DVKVTQSSRYLVKRTGEKVFLECVQDMDHENMFWYRQDPGLGLRLIYFSYDVKMKEKGDIPEGYSVSREKKERFSLILESASTNQTSMYLCASSSHRAAETQYFGPGTRLLVL.

The rearrangement uses TRBV5-6 and TRBJ2-7; 11 bases are a match to TRBD1. Losses at the gene ends were 0 bases for V and 4 bases for J; bases not matched to a gene: 6. The CDR3 runs to 16 residues. Germline loops: CDR1 SGHDT, CDR2 YYEEEE. The CDR3 bases are TGTGCCAGCAGCTTGGAGGGACAGGGGGTCCGTTACGAGCAGTACTTC. It translates to CASSLEGQGVRYEQYF.

The rearrangement uses TRBV4-2 and TRBJ2-1; D remains unclear. Trimming left V 1 base short and J 7 bases short, with 2 bases between. CDR3 length: 11 residues. Germline lookup yields CDR1 LGHNA and CDR2 YNFKEQ. CDR3 sequence: CASSQGNEQFF. The CDR3 DNA follows: TGTGCCAGCAGCCAAGGGAATGAGCAGTTCTTC.

The genes are TRBV13 and TRBJ2-7; D is undetermined. The CDR3 length is 11 residues. Germline V gene lookup returns CDR1 PRHDT and CDR2 FYEKMQ (reference sequence). Trimming took off 5 bases at V and 3 bases at J, with 5 bases between the two ends. The CDR3 here is CASSLYYEQYF. CDR3 in DNA: TGTGCCAGCAGCCTATACTACGAGCAGTACTTC. The entire variable domain, with the rest obtained from reference TRBV13 and TRBJ2-7, is as follows: AAGVIQSPRHLIKEKRETATLKCYPIPRHDTVYWYQQGPGQDPQFLISFYEKMQSDKGSIPDRFSAQQFSDYHSELNMSSLELGDSALYFCASSLYYEQYFGPGTRLTVT.

The chain recombines TRBV7-6 with TRBJ2-2; 8 bases agree with TRBD2. CDR3 size: 13 residues. Germline CDR1 SGHVS, CDR2 FNYEAQ. The junction had 9 bases not matched to a gene; V was cut back by 5 bases and J by 13 bases. The CDR3: CASSTSGGLGLFF. The CDR3 nucleotides read TGTGCCAGCAGCACCAGCGGGGGATTAGGGCTGTTTTTT.

The chain carries TRBV11-2 and TRBJ2-2; D unclear. Trimming pared 5 bases from V and 5 bases from J, leaving 15 bases between. CDR1 and CDR2 from the germline V gene are SGHAT and FQNNGV. CDR3 length: 15 residues. This CDR3 reads CASSPPRLGTGELFF. The DNA for the CDR3 is TGTGCCAGCAGCCCCCCTCGCTTGGGAACCGGGGAGCTGTTTTTT.

The chain has TRBV28 and TRBJ2-7, with D unresolved. The length of the CDR3 is 11 residues. Trimming pared 6 bases from V and 4 bases from J, leaving 7 bases between. Germline V gene lookup returns CDR1 MDHEN and CDR2 SYDVKM. The CDR3 nucleotides read TGTGCCAGCAGCACTAATTACGAGCAGTACTTC. This sequence encodes CASSTNYEQYF.

This clone appeared a single time. Other DNA variants within this sample encode the same CDR3. V gene TRBV4-1 combines with J gene TRBJ2-7; the D gene is possibly TRBD2 (6 bases). Germline values: CDR1 MGHRA, CDR2 YSYEKL. The length of the CDR3 is 13 residues. V lost 3 bases and J 3 bases, leaving 9 bases between the germline ends. In DNA form, the CDR3 reads TGCGCCAGCAGCCAGGGGGGAGGCTACGAGCAGTACTTC. It translates to CASSQGGGYEQYF.

This sequence joins TRBV4-1 and TRBJ2-1, with 10 positions matching TRBD2. The CDR3 extends over 16 amino acids. Germline CDR1 is MGHRA and CDR2 is YSYEKL. V trimming: 4 bases; J trimming: 2 bases; junction bases outside the gene matches: 5. CDR3 sequence (DNA): TGCGCCAGCAGCCCGCTTCTAGCGGGGGCCTACAATGAGCAGTTCTTC. Encoded protein: CASSPLLAGAYNEQFF.

The chain recombines TRBV28 with TRBJ1-2, with 10 bases aligning to TRBD1. Unmatched junction bases numbered 8, after V lost 3 bases and J lost 4 bases. CDR3 size: 16 residues. Per the germline V gene, CDR1 is MDHEN and CDR2 is SYDVKM. CDR3 in DNA: TGTGCCAGCAGTTTCTACCCGGACAGGGGGGCCTATGGCTACACCTTC. This codes for CASSFYPDRGAYGYTF.

The chain links TRBV9 to TRBJ1-1; D is undetermined. The V end was cut by 5 bases, the J end by 1 base, with 9 bases between. The CDR3 extends over 13 amino acids. The germline V gene has CDR1 SGDLS and CDR2 YYNGEE. This chain's CDR3 is CASSPIRNTEAFF. CDR3 DNA: TGTGCCAGCAGTCCTATTAGGAACACTGAAGCTTTCTTT.

The gene calls are TRBV27 and TRBJ1-2, with a weak D call TRBD1 (6 bases). CDR3 size: 15 residues. Between the trimmed V and J ends, which lost 0 bases and 4 bases, there was a span of 12 bases. Per the germline V gene, CDR1 is MNHEY and CDR2 is SMNVEV (reference sequence). DNA for the CDR3: TGTGCCAGCAGTTTATCCACAGGGAGTATCTATGGCTACACCTTC. The encoded protein is CASSLSTGSIYGYTF.

The rearrangement links TRBV2 to TRBJ2-7; TRBD2 aligns across 14 bases. With 11 bases clipped from V and 7 bases from J, the junction kept 22 bases outside the gene matches. There are 18 residues in the CDR3. Per germline, CDR1 SNHLY and CDR2 FYNNEI. In DNA, the CDR3 is TGTGCCGGAATGGCTACGGGACTAGCGGGAGACCTCTATTTAGAGCAGTACTTC. Translated, it gives CAGMATGLAGDLYLEQYF.

J is TRBJ2-7 and V is TRBV5-8, with TRBD2 matching 8 bases. The J segment lost 4 bases and the V segment lost 4 bases, leaving 13 bases of the junction unmatched. The CDR3 is made up of 16 amino acids. CDR1 is SGHTS, CDR2 YDEGEE, per germline. Here the CDR3 reads CASSPRSGRALYEQYF. CDR3 sequence (DNA): TGTGCCAGCAGCCCCAGAAGCGGGAGAGCTCTGTACGAGCAGTACTTC.

This chain uses TRBV7-8 with TRBJ1-1; tentative D call: TRBD1 (6 bases). The V and J ends lost 3 bases and 5 bases respectively, with 16 bases between them. Germline values: CDR1 SGHVS, CDR2 FQNEAQ. The CDR3 sequence is 15 residues long. The CDR3 region has the DNA TGTGCCAGCAGCTTCTACAGGGAAAGGAGGACTGAAGCTTTCTTT. Its protein is CASSFYRERRTEAFF.

The rearrangement joins TRBV4-2 to TRBJ2-1, with D hard to call. CDR3 length: 15 residues. Germline V CDR1 and CDR2: LGHNA, YNFKEQ. The V gene lost 4 bases and the J gene lost 6 bases, with 16 bases spanning the gap. The CDR3 bases are TGTGCCAGCAGCCTACCTGACTTAAACCTCAATGAGCAGTTCTTC. It codes for CASSLPDLNLNEQFF.

The J gene is TRBJ1-5, the V gene TRBV28; TRBD1 aligns across 9 bases. The CDR3 loop spans 15 amino acids. V was clipped by 7 bases and J by 0 bases; unmatched bases: 4. Germline V gene lookup returns CDR1 MDHEN and CDR2 SYDVKM. This CDR3 reads CASIGTGHSNQPQHF. In DNA, the CDR3 is TGTGCCAGCATCGGGACAGGGCATAGCAATCAGCCCCAGCATTTT. Supplemented by reference TRBV28 and TRBJ1-5, the full variable domain reads DVKVTQSSRYLVKRTGEKVFLECVQDMDHENMFWYRQDPGLGLRLIYFSYDVKMKEKGDIPEGYSVSREKKERFSLILESASTNQTSMYLCASIGTGHSNQPQHFGDGTRLSIL.

The chain joins TRBV19 to TRBJ2-1, with 8 bases lining up with TRBD2. The CDR3 has 13 residues. V lost 5 bases, J lost 8 bases, and 5 bases stayed unmatched. Germline assignment: CDR1 LNHDA and CDR2 SQIVND (reference sequence). CDR3 nucleotide sequence: TGTGCCAGTAGTTATAGCGGGATAGATGAGCAGTTCTTC. Protein product: CASSYSGIDEQFF.

The rearrangement links TRBV6-5 to TRBJ2-7, with 7 nucleotides matching TRBD1. CDR3 length: 15 amino acids. V lost 5 bases and J lost 2; bases outside the gene matches: 9. Per the germline V gene, CDR1 is MNHEY and CDR2 is SVGAGI. The CDR3 reads CASSGLTGMPYEQYF. The CDR3 bases are TGTGCCAGCAGTGGACTGACAGGGATGCCCTACGAGCAGTACTTC.

The V call is TRBV2, the J call TRBJ2-5; D remains ambiguous. The J call may not be correct, given that the DNA end is closer to TRBJ2-7. This CDR3 contains 12 residues. The germline V gene has CDR1 SNHLY and CDR2 FYNNEI. The CDR3 sequence: CASSDRSYEQYF. The CDR3 DNA sequence: TGTGCCAGCAGTGACCGTTCCTACGAGCAGTACTTC.

This clone was observed a single time. The chain recombines TRBV19 with TRBJ1-1; possibly TRBD1 for D (5 bases). CDR1 is LNHDA and CDR2 is SQIVND in the germline V gene (reference sequence). The V end lost 3 bases, the J end lost 0 bases, and 8 bases lay between the germline ends. The length of the CDR3 is 14 residues. CDR3: CASSIVGLNTEAFF. In DNA, the CDR3 is TGTGCCAGTAGTATCGTGGGGCTGAACACTGAAGCTTTCTTT.

The V call is TRBV27, the J call TRBJ2-7; TRBD2 matches at 11 bases. V dropped 10 bases and J dropped 3; count of bases not matched to a gene: 5. The CDR3 totals 13 residues. Germline CDR1 and CDR2: MNHEY and SMNVEV (reference sequence). The CDR3 DNA follows: TGTGCCACCCACACTAGCGGGGGCTACGAGCAGTACTTC. The encoded protein is CATHTSGGYEQYF.

The rearrangement joins TRBV7-8 to TRBJ2-6, with TRBD1 matching over 8 bases. Trimming cost V 2 bases and J 1 base; bases outside gene matches: 7. The CDR3 has 18 amino acids. Germline CDR1 reads SGHVS; CDR2 reads FQNEAQ. Here the CDR3 DNA reads TGTGCCAGCAGCTTATTCGCAGGGGGCCTGTCTGGGGCCAACGTCCTGACTTTC. This gives the protein CASSLFAGGLSGANVLTF.

This chain joins TRBV5-6 and TRBJ1-2; a possible D gene is TRBD1 (5 bases). V lost 4 bases to trimming and J lost 4 bases, with 11 bases between them. Germline CDR1 SGHDT, CDR2 YYEEEE. This CDR3 spans 13 amino acids. The CDR3 loop reads CASSPGRLYGYTF. CDR3 in DNA: TGTGCCAGCAGCCCAGGGCGTCTCTATGGCTACACCTTC.

The CDR3, as DNA: TGTGCCAGCAGCACCCCTGGCTACGAGCAGTACTTC. This encodes CASSTPGYEQYF. The chain links TRBV27 to TRBJ2-7; D not certain. The CDR3 length is 12 residues. Germline loops: CDR1 MNHEY, CDR2 SMNVEV (reference sequence). V lost 6 bases and J 3 bases, leaving 9 bases between the germline ends.

The chain carries TRBV28 and TRBJ2-7, with 7 bases fitting TRBD1. Germline V gene sequence: CDR1 MDHEN, CDR2 SYDVKM. The CDR3 is 14 residues long. The V and J ends lost 6 bases and 4 bases, in that order; junction bases with no gene match: 9. The CDR3 here is CASSTGQAWYEQYF. The CDR3 DNA is TGTGCCAGCAGCACAGGACAGGCCTGGTACGAGCAGTACTTC.

The chain links TRBV5-8 to TRBJ1-4; D is unclear. With 4 bases removed from V and 10 bases from J, the gap between germline ends came to 23 bases. Germline values: CDR1 SGHTS, CDR2 YDEGEE. The CDR3 runs 16 residues. DNA for the CDR3: TGTGCCAGCAGCCTCCTTTCCCTATCTGAGTACGGAAAACTGTTTTTT. It specifies CASSLLSLSEYGKLFF.

This clone was found once. The V and J genes are TRBV5-8 and TRBJ2-7; TRBD1 matches at 10 bases. The V segment lost 4 bases and the J segment 7 bases; nucleotides outside the gene matches: 14. This CDR3 is built from 16 residues. Germline values: CDR1 SGHTS, CDR2 YDEGEE. For the CDR3, the DNA is TGTGCCAGCAGCCCAGCATGGGCGACAGGGGGCCGTGAGCAGTACTTC. Its translation: CASSPAWATGGREQYF.

The gene calls are TRBV18 and TRBJ2-3; 14 bases line up with TRBD2. The germline gives CDR1 KGHSH, CDR2 LQKENI. The CDR3 has 15 amino acids. After removal of 3 bases from V and 9 bases from J, the junction contained 5 bases not matched to a gene. In DNA form, the CDR3 reads TGTGCCAGCTCACCCGGGACTAGCGGGAGTTGGACGCAGTATTTT. Translation gives CASSPGTSGSWTQYF. Based on the CDR3 plus reference TRBV18 and TRBJ2-3, the full variable domain is NAGVMQNPRHLVRRRGQEARLRCSPMKGHSHVYWYRQLPEEGLKFMVYLQKENIIDESGMPKERFSAEFPKEGPSILRIQQVVRGDSAAYFCASSPGTSGSWTQYFGPGTRLTVL.

V gene TRBV2 combines with J gene TRBJ2-1, with 11 bases identical to TRBD2. The CDR3 runs 15 residues. CDR1 and CDR2 from the germline V gene are SNHLY and FYNNEI. V trimming: 6 bases; J trimming: 4 bases; junction bases outside the gene matches: 5. This CDR3 is CASRLLAGGYNEQFF. DNA of the CDR3: TGTGCCAGCAGACTCCTAGCGGGAGGATACAATGAGCAGTTCTTC.